These 9 T cell receptor beta chains came from one sample sequenced in a study of T cells in Graves' hyperthyroidism and ophthalmopathy. Researchers took RNA transcripts and amplified the TCR beta CDR3 regions from them. The HTBI set primed first-round TCR CDR3 RT-PCR. TCRdb reprocessed the multiplex PCR reads via MiXCR and lists one record per CDR3 protein. The sample carries roughly 740,000 distinct CDR3 sequences, about 16% recorded once. Input material: blood. The receptors were sampled from a young man with Graves' hyperthyroidism.

The table lists this clonotype with a few counts. The chain is built from TRBV20-1 and TRBJ2-2; 8 nucleotides line up with TRBD2. J lost 1 base, V lost 3 bases, and 7 bases had no gene match. Germline V lookup: CDR1 DFQATT, CDR2 SNEGSKA (reference sequence). The CDR3 contains 16 residues. CDR3 protein: CSASSREGRNTGELFF. The CDR3 coding sequence is TGCAGTGCTAGTTCCCGGGAGGGCCGGAACACCGGGGAGCTGTTTTTT.

This clonotype was found a few times. V usage is TRBV29-1 and J usage is TRBJ1-1, with D maybe TRBD1 (5 bases). Trimming cost V 2 bases and J 4 bases, with 11 bases left between them. Germline CDR1 SQVTM, CDR2 ANQGSEA. The CDR3 contains 13 residues. The CDR3 bases are TGCAGCGTTGAAAGAAAGGGGTCCACTGAAGCTTTCTTT. Residues: CSVERKGSTEAFF.

This clonotype was detected many times. The chain has TRBV6-2 or TRBV6-3 and TRBJ2-3; the D call may be TRBD1 or TRBD2 (5 bases each). The CDR3 consists of 11 residues. Between the trimmed V and J ends, which lost 8 bases and 7 bases, there was a span of 10 bases. Germline CDR1 and CDR2: MNHEY and SVGEGT. This CDR3 reads CASGEGHTQYF. The CDR3 DNA sequence: TGTGCCAGCGGCGAGGGGCATACGCAGTATTTT.

J is TRBJ1-5 and V is TRBV6-1; tentatively, D is TRBD1 (5 bases). The CDR3 contains 16 residues. Germline CDR1 and CDR2: MNHNS and SASEGT. Trimming pared 10 bases from V and 6 bases from J, leaving 25 bases between. The CDR3 nucleotides are TGTGCCACATGGATTGAGACAGCTATACTTTTTCAGCCCCAGCATTTT. It yields the protein CATWIETAILFQPQHF.

This chain joins TRBV6-2 or TRBV6-3 and TRBJ2-1; no reliable D call. V lost 0 bases and J lost 4, with 10 bases in between. The length of the CDR3 is 15 residues. Germline assignment: CDR1 MNHEY and CDR2 SVGEGT. The CDR3 region is CASSYSAEQYNEQFF. As DNA, the CDR3 is TGTGCCAGCAGTTACTCGGCGGAGCAATACAATGAGCAGTTCTTC.

The chain combines TRBV5-1 with TRBJ2-1, with a weak D call TRBD2 (5 bases). V was cut by 3 bases and J by 9 bases, with 10 bases left in between. This CDR3 spans 12 amino acids. Germline values: CDR1 SGHRS, CDR2 YFSETQ. The DNA of the CDR3 is TGCGCCAGCAGCTCCAACCGGGGTGAGCAGTTCTTC. It codes for CASSSNRGEQFF.

This clonotype was counted a few times. The junction does not match germline at one end; this may be a read error. J is TRBJ1-5 and V is TRBV6-2 or TRBV6-3; TRBD1 aligns across 9 bases. The CDR3 loop spans 18 amino acids. From germline, CDR1 is MNHEY and CDR2 SVGEGT. The CDR3 sequence: CASSDSGTGLPGGQPQHF. Written as DNA, the CDR3 is TGTGCCAGCAGTGACTCCGGGACAGGGTTGCCGGGCGGTCAGCCCCAGCATTTT.

There are many counts of this clonotype. The rearrangement joins TRBV19 to TRBJ1-1, with D uncertain. Germline V gene lookup returns CDR1 LNHDA and CDR2 SQIVND (reference sequence). The CDR3 runs to 13 residues. V was trimmed by 8 bases and J by 0 bases, leaving 10 bases between them. This CDR3 is CASGTSMNTEAFF. In DNA form, the CDR3 reads TGTGCCAGTGGCACGTCGATGAACACTGAAGCTTTCTTT.

This chain links TRBV24-1 with TRBJ2-7; TRBD1 matches 7 bases. CDR3 length: 13 residues. CDR1 and CDR2 (germline): KGHDR, SFDVKD. V shed 9 bases, J shed 2 bases, and the junction held 6 bases outside the gene matches. CDR3 sequence reads: CATSDTGAYEQYF. The DNA for the CDR3 is TGTGCCACCTCAGATACAGGGGCCTACGAGCAGTACTTC.